This TCR beta chain appears in the sequencing data of a study of blood T cell repertoires in COVID-19. Background on the study: There were acute and convalescent COVID-19 samples, and they came from the United States, Italy and Spain.

V dropped 6 bases and J dropped 2 bases, with 10 bases sitting between them. This CDR3 contains 13 residues. Germline V lookup: CDR1 MNHEY, CDR2 SVGAGI. Produced via immunoSEQ multiplex PCR; TCRdb's table is partial and in-frame only. The sample yields 300,000 to 400,000 clones, approximately 90% seen once. The TCR sequence derives from a man younger than 30 who had recovered from COVID-19. J is TRBJ1-1 and V is TRBV6-5, with TRBD1 as a possible D gene (6 bases). The sequenced material came from PBMCs or T cells enriched from blood (not recorded which). The CDR3 bases are TGTGCCAGCAGACGACAGGTCAACACTGAAGCTTTCTTT. Translating gives CASRRQVNTEAFF.